This T cell receptor (beta chain) is from a study of T cell clones after liver transplantation. Study-level information: In this trial, immunosuppression withdrawal was attempted within 2 years of liver transplant. Graft-donor-reactive sequences were compared with third-party-reactive TCRbeta sequences from pre-transplant mixed lymphocyte reactions. Three of eight recipients were HCV-positive; others had non-autoimmune, non-viral indications. Draws occurred before transplant, before withdrawal, and after complete or failed withdrawal.

This table comes from immunoSEQ multiplex PCR, and its TCRdb copy is limited to in-frame clones, with some not included. There are around 71,000 clones in the sample; 80% occur only once, and approximately 0.81% lies in the top ten. The trim removed 0 bases at V and 4 bases at J, leaving 11 bases unmatched. The CDR3 length is 17 residues. Germline-derived CDR1 and CDR2 are MGHRA and YSYEKL. The V and J genes are TRBV4-1 and TRBJ2-7; TRBD2 matches 8 bases. This TCR came from a human patient who received a liver transplant. Some T cells may have originated in the graft donor. The sample in question was CD4+ T cells from blood, obtained 12 months after liver transplant. Here the CDR3 reads CASSQDRLSGRGYEQYF. CDR3 DNA: TGCGCCAGCAGCCAAGATCGGCTAAGCGGGAGAGGGTACGAGCAGTACTTC.